One sample yielded the 22 T cell receptor beta chains listed below, sequenced in a study of early T cells in non-severe SARS-CoV-2 infection. TCRdb ran MiXCR on the 5' RACE reads and lists one entry per CDR3 protein. The data hold 84,000 or so distinct CDR3 sequences, with 14% to 15% observed a single time. The specimen sequenced was whole blood. These TCRs come from an adult who was a healthcare worker with PCR-confirmed SARS-CoV-2 infection or an uninfected control (not recorded which).

Written as DNA, the CDR3 is TGTGCCAGCAGCCTGGAGGTGGACACCCAAGAGACCCAGTACTTC. It translates to CASSLEVDTQETQYF. This chain uses TRBV3-1 with TRBJ2-5; D is perhaps TRBD1 or TRBD2 (5 bases each). In germline, CDR1 is LGHDT, CDR2 YNNKEL (reference sequence). The CDR3 has 15 residues. V was pared by 4 bases and J by 1 base, with 13 bases between.

The chain uses TRBV10-3 and TRBJ1-1; no clear D gene. V lost 6 bases and J 12 bases, leaving 14 bases between the germline ends. The CDR3 length is 11 residues. Germline CDR1 ENHRY, CDR2 SYGVKD. CDR3: CAIRESADPFF. The CDR3 nucleotides read TGTGCCATCAGAGAAAGTGCAGACCCTTTCTTT.

The V and J genes are TRBV5-6 and TRBJ1-1, with D possibly matching TRBD1 (6 bases). CDR3 length: 17 residues. Trimming shortened V by 0 bases and J by 0 bases, and 15 bases separated the two germline ends. Germline lookup yields CDR1 SGHDT and CDR2 YYEEEE. CDR3 loop: CASSLDPSRGMNTEAFF. The CDR3 nucleotides are TGTGCCAGCAGCTTGGACCCAAGCAGGGGCATGAACACTGAAGCTTTCTTT.

The table lists this clonotype with a count of one. This sequence joins TRBV7-3 and TRBJ2-1, with 11 bases lining up with TRBD2. The CDR3 runs to 16 residues. J was trimmed by 9 bases and V by 1 base; bases with no gene match: 8. CDR1 and CDR2 (germline): SGHTA, FQGTGA. CDR3 protein: CASSLIASGGFSEQFF. CDR3 nucleotides: TGTGCCAGCAGCTTAATTGCTAGCGGGGGGTTCAGTGAGCAGTTCTTC.

This chain uses TRBV14 with TRBJ2-2, with D hard to call. Per germline, CDR1 SGHDN and CDR2 FVKESK. CDR3 length equals 14 residues. Trimming pared 4 bases from V and 2 bases from J, leaving 8 bases between. The CDR3 region is CASSLHHNTGELFF. CDR3 bases: TGTGCCAGCAGCCTCCATCATAACACCGGGGAGCTGTTTTTT.

The chain joins TRBV18 to TRBJ2-7; 7 bases align to TRBD1. Germline V gene lookup returns CDR1 KGHSH and CDR2 LQKENI. The length of the CDR3 is 16 residues. V lost 3 bases and J lost 0; bases outside the gene matches: 8. In nucleotides, the CDR3 is TGTGCCAGCTCACCCGGGGACAGTACCGTCTCCTACGAGCAGTACTTC. This encodes CASSPGDSTVSYEQYF.

In its sample, this clonotype was seen a few times. V is TRBV7-7 and J is TRBJ2-3, with D perhaps TRBD1 (6 bases). V was clipped by 1 base and J by 5 bases, with 7 bases between them. This CDR3 spans 13 amino acids. Germline CDR1 SSHAT, CDR2 FNYEAQ (reference sequence). CDR3 residues: CASSLDREDTQYF. The CDR3 DNA sequence: TGTGCCAGCAGCTTAGACAGGGAAGATACGCAGTATTTT.

The gene calls are TRBV9 and TRBJ2-1, with a weak D call TRBD1 (6 bases). Trimming shortened V by 2 bases and J by 7 bases, and 7 bases separated the two germline ends. CDR3 length: 12 amino acids. In germline, CDR1 is SGDLS, CDR2 YYNGEE. CDR3 protein: CASSVQGNEQFF. The CDR3, as DNA: TGTGCCAGCAGCGTTCAGGGGAATGAGCAGTTCTTC.

This clonotype came up a few times. The genes are TRBV4-1 and TRBJ1-2; weak D call: TRBD1 (6 bases). V lost 0 bases, J lost 6 bases, and 14 bases lay in between. Germline CDR1 MGHRA, CDR2 YSYEKL. The CDR3 contains 15 residues. This CDR3 is CASSQDHEGVDGYTF. Here the CDR3 DNA reads TGCGCCAGCAGCCAAGATCATGAGGGGGTGGATGGCTACACCTTC.

This clonotype has at least ten counts. This chain joins TRBV15 and TRBJ2-7; D is ambiguous. V was clipped by 0 bases and J by 3 bases, with 9 bases between them. Germline V gives CDR1 LNHNV, CDR2 YYDKDF (reference sequence). The CDR3 spans 14 residues. This CDR3 is CATSREPGNYEQYF. The CDR3 DNA sequence: TGTGCCACCAGCAGAGAACCGGGTAACTACGAGCAGTACTTC.

This clonotype was picked up a small number of times. The rearrangement joins TRBV20-1 to TRBJ2-2, with 12 bases aligning to TRBD1. J gave up 7 bases and V 6 bases, and 3 bases lay outside the gene matches. The CDR3 is made up of 13 amino acids. Per germline, CDR1 DFQATT and CDR2 SNEGSKA (reference sequence). The DNA of the CDR3 is TGCAGTGCGGGACAGGGGGCCGGCGGGGAGCTGTTTTTT. Translation gives CSAGQGAGGELFF.

The table lists this clonotype with many counts. The CDR3 DNA follows: TGCGCCAGCAGCCAAGATCTTACGGGGGGCGCATCATATACGCAGTATTTT. Its protein is CASSQDLTGGASYTQYF. The chain combines TRBV4-3 with TRBJ2-3, with D perhaps TRBD2 (7 bases). The CDR3 has 17 amino acids. Germline CDR1 and CDR2: LGHNA and YSLEER. The germline V and J ends were trimmed by 0 bases and 7 bases, with 20 bases remaining between them.

This chain joins TRBV28 and TRBJ2-5; 12 bases align to TRBD1. V trimming: 6 bases; J trimming: 5 bases; junction bases outside the gene matches: 7. This CDR3 has 15 residues. Looked up from germline, CDR1 is MDHEN and CDR2 is SYDVKM. CDR3 DNA sequence: TGTGCCAGCAGCCCCTCCGGGACAGGGGGCGAGACCCAGTACTTC. Translated, it gives CASSPSGTGGETQYF.

This clonotype was counted at least ten times. The rearrangement uses TRBV5-1 and TRBJ1-1; no firm D call. The germline V gene encodes CDR1 SGHRS and CDR2 YFSETQ. The CDR3 length is 13 residues. Trimming left V 4 bases short and J 3 bases short, with 10 bases between. The CDR3, as DNA: TGCGCCAGCAGCCCAGGATGGGACACTGAAGCTTTCTTT. This sequence encodes CASSPGWDTEAFF.

This clonotype was seen a handful of times. The chain employs TRBV18 and TRBJ2-1; perhaps TRBD2 as D (6 bases). Deletions cut 2 bases from V and 2 bases from J, with 10 bases between. Germline CDR1 and CDR2: KGHSH and LQKENI. The CDR3 is 15 residues long. This CDR3 is CASSPSGGTYNEQFF. The CDR3 DNA follows: TGTGCCAGCTCACCATCCGGGGGTACCTACAATGAGCAGTTCTTC.

There are many counts of this clonotype. This chain connects TRBV13 to TRBJ1-2, with D unclear. Between the trimmed V and J ends, which lost 1 base and 7 bases, there was a span of 7 bases. Germline-derived CDR1 and CDR2 are PRHDT and FYEKMQ (reference sequence). CDR3 size: 12 residues. The CDR3 loop is CASSLDAGGYTF. In DNA form, the CDR3 reads TGTGCCAGCAGCTTAGATGCAGGTGGCTACACCTTC.

The rearrangement links TRBV5-1 to TRBJ2-1; TRBD2 matches 12 bases. The ends lost 6 bases at V and 7 bases at J; junction bases unmatched: 14. CDR3 size: 17 residues. In germline, CDR1 is SGHRS, CDR2 YFSETQ. CDR3 nucleotide sequence: TGCGCCAGCAAACCCGCCCAACTAGCGGGGGGAAGTAATGAGCAGTTCTTC. As protein: CASKPAQLAGGSNEQFF.

This sequence joins TRBV5-1 and TRBJ2-1; 9 positions match TRBD2. CDR1 and CDR2 from the germline V gene are SGHRS and YFSETQ. V gave up 2 bases and J gave up 9 bases; unmatched junction bases: 9. CDR3 length: 15 amino acids. The CDR3 here is CASSFFLAGVGEQFF. CDR3 bases: TGCGCCAGCAGCTTCTTTTTAGCGGGGGTTGGTGAGCAGTTCTTC. Together with reference TRBV5-1 and TRBJ2-1, the CDR3 gives the full variable domain: KAGVTQTPRYLIKTRGQQVTLSCSPISGHRSVSWYQQTPGQGLQFLFEYFSETQRNKGNFPGRFSGRQFSNSRSEMNVSTLELGDSALYLCASSFFLAGVGEQFFGPGTRLTVL.

This clonotype was recorded a few times. The genes are TRBV2 and TRBJ2-1; TRBD2 matches at 7 bases. The CDR3 has 14 residues. J gave up 4 bases and V 4 bases, and 4 bases lay outside the gene matches. CDR1 is SNHLY and CDR2 is FYNNEI in the germline V gene. The CDR3 DNA sequence: TGTGCCAGCAGTGGGGACTACCAATACAATGAGCAGTTCTTC. Protein product: CASSGDYQYNEQFF.

As concerns this clonotype: A read error may explain this, as a much larger clone is one base away. The CDR3 loop reads CASSIGNTDTQYF. CDR3 DNA sequence: TGTGCCAGCAGCATCGGTAACACAGATACGCAGTATTTT. The rearrangement joins TRBV6-4 to TRBJ2-3; no clear D gene. Looked up from germline, CDR1 is MRHNA and CDR2 is SNTAGT. V lost 6 bases and J lost 2, with 9 bases in between. The CDR3 spans 13 residues.

The rearrangement links TRBV9 to TRBJ1-1; no firm D call. From germline, CDR1 is SGDLS and CDR2 YYNGEE. The CDR3 length is 13 residues. With 4 bases removed from V and 4 bases from J, the gap between germline ends came to 11 bases. The CDR3 reads CASSPGPVTEAFF. DNA of the CDR3: TGTGCCAGCAGCCCAGGACCTGTCACTGAAGCTTTCTTT.

This sequence joins TRBV4-3 and TRBJ1-6; 10 bases are shared with TRBD1. V shed 3 bases and J 13 bases; nucleotides not matched to a gene: 6. Germline loops: CDR1 LGHNA, CDR2 YSLEER. This CDR3 spans 14 amino acids. CDR3 sequence: CASSQTDRGTPLHF. CDR3 sequence (DNA): TGCGCCAGCAGCCAGACGGACAGGGGGACTCCCCTCCACTTT.